These 27 T cell receptor beta chains originate from one sample sequenced in a study of T cell clonality in common variable immunodeficiency. Libraries were prepared by immunoSEQ multiplex PCR; TCRdb keeps only in-frame clonotypes and omits some of them. Altogether tens of thousands of clones were found in the sample, and no singletons occur. The sequenced material came from peripheral blood mononuclear cells. Receptors originate from a person between 18 and 69 years old in good health.

This clone was seen repeatedly, ten times or more. At one end, the junction sequence differs from germline, possibly due to a read error. The CDR3 is cut off 3 residues early in the read; its end comes from the germline J gene. V usage is TRBV4-2 and J usage is TRBJ2-2, with TRBD1 matching over 7 bases. Germline lookup yields CDR1 LGHNA and CDR2 YNFKEQ. The CDR3 has 15 amino acids. CDR3 sequence reads: CASSLQTGVGGELFF. CDR3 DNA (partial): TGCGCCAGCAGCCTCCAAACAGGGGTGGGCGGGGAG.

This clone was counted at least ten times. The DNA read from the CDR3 is TGCGCCAGCAGCTTGCTTCAGGGGGCGGGTGATGAAAAA. Its translation: CASSLLQGAGDEK. The full CDR3 sequence reads CASSLLQGAGDEKLFF. V is TRBV5-1 and J is TRBJ1-4; 8 nucleotides match TRBD1. The sequenced fragment ends 3 residues before the CDR3 boundary, so the rest is inferred from the germline J gene. J lost 6 bases, V lost 1 base, and 8 bases had no gene match. The germline CDR1 and CDR2 sequences are SGHRS and YFSETQ. The CDR3 is made up of 16 amino acids.

This clone was recorded a few times. The read gets to within 3 residues of the CDR3 end, and the germline J gene fills in the rest. This specimen includes other DNA sequences encoding the same CDR3. This chain joins TRBV7-9 and TRBJ1-2; D not resolved. Looked up from germline, CDR1 is SEHNR and CDR2 is FQNEAQ (reference sequence). There are 11 residues in the CDR3. The DNA read from the CDR3 is TGTGCCAGCAGCTTAGATCGGGGC. Translating gives CASSLDRG. The entire CDR3 protein is CASSLDRGYTF.

There are many counts of this clone. With the read ending 3 residues before the CDR3 end, the germline J gene is used to fill in that end. The chain recombines TRBV29-1 with TRBJ1-3, with a tentative D call TRBD1 (6 bases). Germline CDR1 SQVTM, CDR2 ANQGSEA. Between the trimmed V and J ends, which lost 5 bases and 4 bases, there was a span of 9 bases. CDR3 length: 12 amino acids. CDR3 region: CSVLTGGNTIYF. Incomplete CDR3 DNA: TGCAGCGTTTTAACAGGGGGAAACACC.

In its sample, this clone was seen many times. CDR3 DNA (partial): TGCGCCAGCAGTGAACTAGCGAGAGGTCCCTACGAG. This translates into CASSELARGPYE. The full CDR3 protein is CASSELARGPYEQYF. This chain connects TRBV10-1 to TRBJ2-7; TRBD2 matches at 7 bases. The CDR3 end lies 3 residues beyond the end of the read and is filled in from the germline J gene. CDR1 WNHNN and CDR2 SYGVQD come from the germline V gene (reference sequence). V gave up 3 bases and J gave up 2 bases; unmatched junction bases: 7. The CDR3 runs to 15 residues.

This clone was seen at least ten times. This CDR3 reads CSARGAWGGETQYF. CDR3 bases read: TGCAGTGCCCGGGGGGCTTGGGGGGGGGAGACC. The V gene is TRBV20-1, the J gene TRBJ2-5; D possibly corresponds to TRBD2 (7 bases). The observed sequence ends 3 residues before the CDR3 terminus, with the missing tail filled in from the germline J gene. Trimming took off 6 bases at V and 5 bases at J, with 19 bases between the two ends. CDR1 and CDR2 (germline): DFQATT, SNEGSKA (reference sequence). The CDR3 loop spans 14 amino acids.

This clone was seen many times. The observed sequence ends 3 residues before the CDR3 terminus, with the missing tail filled in from the germline J gene. The chain couples TRBV5-1 to TRBJ2-1, with 11 bases identical to TRBD2. The CDR3 runs to 16 residues. Looked up from germline, CDR1 is SGHRS and CDR2 is YFSETQ. Germline trimming cut 1 base from V and 4 bases from J; bases unmatched to any gene: 4. The CDR3 protein is CASSLMGTSGYNEQFF. The DNA read from the CDR3 is TGCGCCAGCAGCTTGATGGGGACTAGCGGTTACAATGAG.

The table lists this clone with many counts. The CDR3 is cut off 3 residues early in the read; its end comes from the germline J gene. The chain is built from TRBV7-9 and TRBJ1-4; 9 bases align to TRBD1. Germline lookup yields CDR1 SEHNR and CDR2 FQNEAQ (reference sequence). Trimming removed 6 bases from V and 6 bases from J; junction bases left unmatched: 5. CDR3 length equals 14 residues. The chain's CDR3 is CASSSDRGYEKLFF. The part of the CDR3 DNA that was read is TGTGCCAGCAGTTCGGACAGGGGATATGAAAAA.

This clone was recorded many times. The CDR3 extends 3 residues past the end of the read, so its final part is completed from the germline J gene. The chain recombines TRBV4-1 with TRBJ2-5; D gene uncertain. V was trimmed by 3 bases and J by 3 bases, leaving 8 bases between them. The CDR3 runs 13 residues. Germline V gives CDR1 MGHRA, CDR2 YSYEKL. This CDR3 is CASSQANEETQYF. CDR3 DNA (partial): TGCGCCAGCAGCCAGGCCAATGAAGAGACC.

Regarding this clone: The CDR3 end falls 3 residues outside the read, so it is completed with the germline J gene. This sequence joins TRBV7-9 and TRBJ1-5; 8 positions match TRBD1. The CDR3 extends over 15 amino acids. V shed 5 bases and J 7 bases; nucleotides not matched to a gene: 10. CDR1 is SEHNR, CDR2 FQNEAQ, per germline (reference sequence). The CDR3 loop reads CASSRDRLGVQPQHF. CDR3 DNA, as far as it was read: TGTGCCAGCAGCCGGGACAGGCTAGGGGTACAGCCC. The entire variable domain, with the rest obtained from reference TRBV7-9 and TRBJ1-5, is as follows: DTGVSQNPRHKITKRGQNVTFRCDPISEHNRLYWYRQTLGQGPEFLTYFQNEAQLEKSRLLSDRFSAERPKGSFSTLEIQRTEQGDSAMYLCASSRDRLGVQPQHFGDGTRLSIL.

This clone was found a few times. One junction end does not reproduce the germline sequence, and a read error may be involved. The CDR3: CASSPGEGSEQYF. Partial CDR3 DNA: TGTGCTAGCAGCCCGGGGGAGGGATCCGAG. This rearrangement joins TRBV7-7 to TRBJ2-7; 7 nucleotides align to TRBD2. Read sequence stops 3 residues before the CDR3 end, and the germline J gene provides the missing end. The V gene's germline CDR1 is SSHAT and CDR2 FNYEAQ (reference sequence). This CDR3 spans 13 amino acids.

This clone has a count of ten or more. The CDR3 is cut off 3 residues early in the read; its end comes from the germline J gene. This chain connects TRBV19 to TRBJ1-5; D unresolved. CDR1 and CDR2 from the germline V gene are LNHDA and SQIVND (reference sequence). Trimming removed 8 bases at V and 0 bases at J, with 14 bases between. The CDR3 loop spans 15 amino acids. CDR3 bases read: TGTGCCAGTCGCCAGAGAATTTATAGCAATCAGCCC. This gives the protein CASRQRIYSNQP. Given in full, the CDR3 is CASRQRIYSNQPQHF.

In this sample, this clone turned up many times. The missing CDR3 end, 3 residues past where the read stops, is filled in from the germline J gene. This chain connects TRBV7-2 to TRBJ2-3, with D tentatively TRBD2 (5 bases). Germline V gene data show CDR1 as SGHTA and CDR2 as FQGNSA. V was clipped by 5 bases and J by 5 bases, with 11 bases between them. The CDR3 runs to 13 residues. The sequenced part of the CDR3 DNA is TGTGCCAGCAGCCCCCGGGCGGGAGATACG. It encodes CASSPRAGDT. The complete CDR3 reads CASSPRAGDTQYF.

Many counts were recorded for this clone. The read gets to within 3 residues of the CDR3 end, and the germline J gene fills in the rest. The chain employs TRBV20-1 and TRBJ2-3; D remains unclear. The germline V and J ends were trimmed by 0 bases and 2 bases, with 6 bases remaining between them. CDR1 and CDR2 from the germline V gene are DFQATT and SNEGSKA (reference sequence). CDR3 size: 13 residues. Partial CDR3 DNA: TGCAGTGCTAGAGATATAGCCACAGATACG. This translates into CSARDIATDT. The whole CDR3 protein reads CSARDIATDTQYF.

There are many counts of this clone. The sequence runs out 3 residues before the end of the CDR3; the remainder is reconstructed from the germline J gene. V is TRBV6-8 and J is TRBJ2-1, with D possibly matching TRBD2 (6 bases). Trimming stripped 5 bases from V and 3 bases from J, with 11 bases between. The germline CDR1 and CDR2 sequences are MNHGY and SAAAGT. The CDR3 spans 14 residues. The part of the CDR3 DNA that was read is TGTGCCAGCAGTAAGGGGACTCACTACAATGAG. Translating gives CASSKGTHYNE. The CDR3 as a whole reads CASSKGTHYNEQFF.

This clone was counted many times. The sequence runs out 3 residues before the end of the CDR3; the remainder is reconstructed from the germline J gene. The chain is built from TRBV20-1 and TRBJ2-5; perhaps D is TRBD1 or TRBD2 (5 bases each). CDR1 DFQATT and CDR2 SNEGSKA come from the germline V gene (reference sequence). This CDR3 has 13 amino acids. Trimming removed 5 bases at V and 3 bases at J, with 13 bases between. Partial CDR3 DNA: TGCAGTGCTGACAGCCAGGAGGAAGAGACC. Translation gives CSADSQEEET. The CDR3 in full is CSADSQEEETQYF.

This clone was seen repeatedly, ten times or more. Read sequence stops 3 residues before the CDR3 end, and the germline J gene provides the missing end. This chain connects TRBV28 to TRBJ1-5, with D unresolved. The CDR3 totals 14 residues. Germline values: CDR1 MDHEN, CDR2 SYDVKM. With 1 base removed from V and 0 bases from J, the gap between germline ends came to 4 bases. The part of the CDR3 DNA that was read is TGTGCCAGCAGTTTATTATCTAGCAATCAGCCC. Residues: CASSLLSSNQP. The full CDR3 is CASSLLSSNQPQHF.

This clone was counted many times. The read gets to within 3 residues of the CDR3 end, and the germline J gene fills in the rest. The gene calls are TRBV20-1 and TRBJ1-1; 7 bases are a match to TRBD1. Losses at the gene ends were 3 bases for V and 7 bases for J; bases not matched to a gene: 11. Germline loops: CDR1 DFQATT, CDR2 SNEGSKA (reference sequence). There are 14 residues in the CDR3. The CDR3 loop reads CSARDRQGKVEAFF. The CDR3 DNA, read in part, is TGCAGTGCTAGGGATAGACAGGGAAAAGTTGAA.

This clone was detected ten times or more. CDR3 DNA, as far as it was read: TGCAGCGCCGGATCCAGACTAGCGGGTGGACCCAATGAG. This codes for CSAGSRLAGGPNE. The entire CDR3 protein reads CSAGSRLAGGPNEQFF. The chain employs TRBV29-1 and TRBJ2-1; TRBD2 matches at 10 bases. Coverage ceases 3 residues before the CDR3 finishes, and the germline J gene fills in the end. This CDR3 is built from 16 residues. V shed 7 bases and J 6 bases; nucleotides not matched to a gene: 15. Germline V lookup: CDR1 SQVTM, CDR2 ANQGSEA.

The table lists this clone with many counts. Sequencing ends 3 residues short of the CDR3 end; the germline J gene provides the rest. The J gene is TRBJ2-4, the V gene TRBV11-2, with 7 bases matching TRBD1. Germline CDR1 and CDR2: SGHAT and FQNNGV. Unmatched junction bases numbered 6, after V lost 4 bases and J lost 6 bases. The CDR3 totals 14 residues. The CDR3 loop is CASSSRDRRNIQYF. CDR3 DNA, as far as it was read: TGTGCCAGCAGCTCCCGGGACAGACGAAACATT.

This clone was detected many times. With the read ending 3 residues before the CDR3 end, the germline J gene is used to fill in that end. The V and J genes are TRBV10-1 and TRBJ2-1; D uncertain. V was clipped by 2 bases and J by 9 bases, with 14 bases between them. From germline, CDR1 is WNHNN and CDR2 SYGVQD (reference sequence). The CDR3 runs to 14 residues. CDR3 bases read: TGCGCCAGCAGTGAGAGTCTATTTCGAAGTGAG. Translation: CASSESLFRSE. The full CDR3 protein reads CASSESLFRSEQFF.

This clone was seen ten or more times. The read terminates 3 residues before the CDR3 end, so the remaining end is supplied by the germline J gene. This sequence joins TRBV18 and TRBJ2-7, with D perhaps matching TRBD1 (6 bases). V lost 5 bases and J lost 1, with 9 bases in between. The CDR3 has 13 amino acids. CDR1 and CDR2 from the germline V gene are KGHSH and LQKENI. This chain's CDR3 is CASSEGQSYEQYF. CDR3 bases read: TGTGCCAGCTCAGAAGGACAGTCCTACGAG. The variable domain in full, with the rest retrieved from reference TRBV18 and TRBJ2-7, is NAGVMQNPRHLVRRRGQEARLRCSPMKGHSHVYWYRQLPEEGLKFMVYLQKENIIDESGMPKERFSAEFPKEGPSILRIQQVVRGDSAAYFCASSEGQSYEQYFGPGTRLTVT.

A remark on this clone: From the germline J gene comes the end of the CDR3, since the read stops 3 residues before it. The chain recombines TRBV11-3 with TRBJ2-1, with D possibly matching TRBD2 (5 bases). This CDR3 comprises 15 residues. V lost 2 bases and J lost 0, with 8 bases in between. Germline lookup yields CDR1 SGHNT and CDR2 YENEEA. This CDR3 reads CASSLRGSSYNEQFF. The part of the CDR3 DNA that was read is TGTGCCAGCAGCTTACGGGGAAGCTCCTACAATGAG.

At least ten counts were recorded for this clone. The missing CDR3 end, 3 residues past where the read stops, is filled in from the germline J gene. The V and J genes are TRBV10-3 and TRBJ2-5; TRBD2 matches at 9 bases. V shed 2 bases and J 5 bases; nucleotides not matched to a gene: 9. Per the germline V gene, CDR1 is ENHRY and CDR2 is SYGVKD. The CDR3 totals 16 residues. This chain's CDR3 is CAISEMLAGRLETQYF. The CDR3 DNA, read in part, is TGTGCCATCAGTGAGATGCTAGCGGGGAGGCTTGAGACC.

Of note for this clone: The read ends 3 residues shy of where the CDR3 ends; the end is completed using the germline J gene. The chain joins TRBV11-1 to TRBJ2-6, with D possibly matching TRBD1 (5 bases). V lost 4 bases, J lost 4 bases, and 11 bases lay in between. Germline values: CDR1 SGHAT, CDR2 FQDESV (reference sequence). The length of the CDR3 is 15 residues. CDR3 DNA (partial): TGTGCCAGCAGCTCGACAGCGATGGGGGCCAACGTC. It encodes CASSSTAMGANV. The complete CDR3 reads CASSSTAMGANVLTF.

At least ten counts were recorded for this clone. Its ends do not fully match the called genes, so a read error is possible. The read is 3 residues too short to cover the CDR3 end, so that end is filled in from the germline J gene. V and J are TRBV7-7 and TRBJ2-5; 11 bases align to TRBD2. Germline assignment: CDR1 SSHAT and CDR2 FNYEAQ (reference sequence). The CDR3 loop spans 17 amino acids. The CDR3 reads CASSFGLAGPLGETQYF. The sequenced part of the CDR3 DNA is TGTGCTAGCAGCTTCGGACTAGCGGGCCCCCTGGGGGAGACC.

At least ten counts were recorded for this clone. The read stops 3 residues short of the end of the CDR3; the missing end is completed from the germline J gene. V is TRBV12-5 and J is TRBJ2-1, with 10 bases lining up with TRBD2. Trimming cost V 5 bases and J 3 bases; bases outside gene matches: 4. The CDR3 runs to 15 residues. CDR1 and CDR2 (germline): LGHNT, FRNRAP. The part of the CDR3 DNA that was read is TGTGCTAGTGGTCCTCCTAGCGGGAGCTACAATGAG. This encodes CASGPPSGSYNE. The entire CDR3 protein is CASGPPSGSYNEQFF.